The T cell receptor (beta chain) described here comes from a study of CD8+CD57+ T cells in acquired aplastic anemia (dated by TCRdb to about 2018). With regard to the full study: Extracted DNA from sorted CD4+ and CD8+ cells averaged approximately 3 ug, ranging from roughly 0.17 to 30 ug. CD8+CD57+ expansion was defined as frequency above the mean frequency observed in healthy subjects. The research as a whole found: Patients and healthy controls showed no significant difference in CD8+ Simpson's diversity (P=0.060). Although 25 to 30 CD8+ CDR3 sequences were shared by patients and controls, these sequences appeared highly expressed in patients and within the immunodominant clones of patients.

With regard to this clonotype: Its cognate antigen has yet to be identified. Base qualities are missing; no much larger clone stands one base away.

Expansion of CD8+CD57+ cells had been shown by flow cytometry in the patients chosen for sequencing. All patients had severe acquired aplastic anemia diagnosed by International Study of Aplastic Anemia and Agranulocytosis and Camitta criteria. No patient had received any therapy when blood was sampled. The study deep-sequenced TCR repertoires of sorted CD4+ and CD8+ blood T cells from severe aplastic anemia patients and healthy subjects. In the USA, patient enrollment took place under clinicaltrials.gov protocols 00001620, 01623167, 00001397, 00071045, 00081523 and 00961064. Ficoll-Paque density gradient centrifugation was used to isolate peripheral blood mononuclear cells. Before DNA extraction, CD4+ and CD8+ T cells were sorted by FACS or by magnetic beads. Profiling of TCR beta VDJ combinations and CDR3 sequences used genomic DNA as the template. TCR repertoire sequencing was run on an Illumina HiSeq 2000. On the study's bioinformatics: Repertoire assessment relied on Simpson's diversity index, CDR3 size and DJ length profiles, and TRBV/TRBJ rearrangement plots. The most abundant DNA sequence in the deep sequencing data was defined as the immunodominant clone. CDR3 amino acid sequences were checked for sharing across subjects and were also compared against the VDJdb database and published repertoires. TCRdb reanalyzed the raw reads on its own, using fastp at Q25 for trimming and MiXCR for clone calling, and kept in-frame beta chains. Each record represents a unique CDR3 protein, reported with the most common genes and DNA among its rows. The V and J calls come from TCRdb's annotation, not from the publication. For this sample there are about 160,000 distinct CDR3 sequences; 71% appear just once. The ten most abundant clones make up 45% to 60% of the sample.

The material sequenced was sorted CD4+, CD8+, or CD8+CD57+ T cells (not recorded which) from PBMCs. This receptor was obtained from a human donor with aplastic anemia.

The CDR3 is CASNPSDRAPFF. The bases read TGTGCCAGTAACCCCTCGGACAGGGCCCCTTTCTTT. The chain joins TRBV19 to TRBJ1-1; 8 bases in the junction line up with TRBD1. Reading from cysteine to phenylalanine, the CDR3 counts 12 amino acids. The retained sequence is limited to the CDR3, 36 bases, with the frame set at the first base. The germline V gene (reference sequence) supplies CDR1 LNHDA and CDR2 SQIVND. V loses 7 bases at its end and J loses 12 bases; junction bases beyond the gene matches: 10. Full variable domain (CDR3 extended with the reference TRBV19 and TRBJ1-1 proteins): DGGITQSPKYLFRKEGQNVTLSCEQNLNHDAMYWYRQDPGQGLRLIYYSQIVNDFQKGDIAEGYSVSREKKESFPLTVTSAQKNPTAFYLCASNPSDRAPFFGQGTRLTVV.